This record covers a single T cell receptor (beta chain). All of the isolated RNA was reverse transcribed, so expressed TCRB transcripts were sequenced. Libraries were prepared by immunoSEQ multiplex PCR; TCRdb keeps only in-frame clonotypes and omits some of them. The repertoire holds about 620,000 clones, with around a sixth as singletons. The CDR3 consists of 18 residues. The germline gives CDR1 MDHEN, CDR2 SYDVKM. Trimming took 2 bases from V and 0 from J, leaving 16 bases between them. The data belong to a study of beta chain features in type 1 diabetes. The sequencing sample was made of naive CD4+ T cells from blood. This chain links TRBV28 with TRBJ2-2, with D tentatively TRBD1 (6 bases). This clonotype was obtained from a man in his late teens or twenties in good health. DNA for the CDR3: TGTGCCAGCAGTTTAGATTGGCCAACAGGGTCGAACACCGGGGAGCTGTTTTTT. Translated: CASSLDWPTGSNTGELFF.